This TCR beta chain was obtained from a study of blood T cell repertoires in COVID-19 (dated by TCRdb to the early 2020s). Some background on the complete study: Collaborator samples came from the United States, Italy and Spain and covered acute and convalescent phases of COVID-19. The material from the prospective study consisted of cDNA or gDNA derived from T cells, B-cell-depleted T cells, or PBMCs. The dataset comprised deeply sampled blood TCRbeta repertoires from subjects exposed to, actively infected with, or recovered from COVID-19. The repertoires were released in a freely available public database meant as a resource for research on the immune response to SARS-CoV-2. Samples were obtained from the ongoing ImmuneRACE study (first 160 participants) and from over 1,000 subjects provided by 6 global collaborators. Sample metadata almost always included a de-identified subject ID, COVID-19 status, age in years and sex. Where available, HLA class I and class II types were obtained from metadata supplied by the sample provider rather than from assay-based typing.

On this clone: Its cognate antigen has yet to be identified. Base quality data are lacking; no much larger clone is found one base away.

In the germline V gene, CDR1 corresponds to ENHRY and CDR2 to SYGVKD. Trimming leaves V shorter by 2 bases and J shorter by 5 bases, with the junction holding 8 bases beyond the gene matches. The CDR3 has 16 amino acids, counting the end cysteine and phenylalanine. Only the CDR3 part of the read is kept: 48 bases, read in frame from the first base. Each collaborating institution followed its own protocols to collect whole blood in K2EDTA tubes. For TCRbeta analysis, collaborators shipped samples in one of three forms: frozen whole blood, isolated PBMCs, or DNA extracted from either of those sample types. The paper as a whole reports these results and caveats: The amount of clinical and demographic metadata varied by source and participant and was provided uncurated.

The immunoSEQ Assay, a bias-controlled multiplex PCR, was used to amplify TCRbeta CDR3 regions from genomic DNA. Per the authors' processing: The number of nucleated cells in each sample was estimated by amplification of reference gene primers within the assay. Sequence reads were collapsed and filtered to measure the absolute abundance of every unique TCRbeta CDR3 rearrangement. For each sample, productive Simpson clonality was calculated as the square root of Simpson's diversity index over productive rearrangements. TCRdb provides this immuneACCESS table in a form limited to in-frame rearrangements. Some clones are lacking; in checked studies, under half of them reflect an unresolved V gene, and why the rest are absent is not known. V and J calls and clone size follow that table, whereas D and trimming were derived from the DNA. This sample is represented by 150,000 to 200,000 clones; 70% to 90% of them were singletons. Clones ranked in the top ten supply 5.5% to 8.5% of the sample.

This receptor chain uses TRBV10-3 and TRBJ2-2; TRBD2 agrees with 7 junctional bases. This clonotype was obtained from a woman aged 80 or over in a cohort sampled during active or convalescent COVID-19. The source material was peripheral blood. The nucleotides read TGTGCCATCAGTGAGGGAGCTAGCGGTGGAACCGGGGAGCTGTTTTTT. The resulting protein is CAISEGASGGTGELFF.